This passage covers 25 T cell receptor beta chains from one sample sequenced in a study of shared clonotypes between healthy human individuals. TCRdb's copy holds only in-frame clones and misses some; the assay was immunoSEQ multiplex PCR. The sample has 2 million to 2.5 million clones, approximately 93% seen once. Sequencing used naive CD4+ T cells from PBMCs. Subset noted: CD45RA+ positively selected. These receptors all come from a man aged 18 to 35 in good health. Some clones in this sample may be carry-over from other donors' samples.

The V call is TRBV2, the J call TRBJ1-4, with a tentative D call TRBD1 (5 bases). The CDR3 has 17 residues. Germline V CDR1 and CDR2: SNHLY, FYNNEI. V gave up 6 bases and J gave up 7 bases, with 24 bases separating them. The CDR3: CASSPIPQGRLGEKLFF. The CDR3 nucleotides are TGTGCCAGCAGCCCAATTCCCCAGGGTCGGTTGGGTGAAAAACTGTTTTTT. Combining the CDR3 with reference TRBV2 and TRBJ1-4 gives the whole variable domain EPEVTQTPSHQVTQMGQEVILRCVPISNHLYFYWYRQILGQKVEFLVSFYNNEISEKSEIFDDQFSVERPDGSNFTLKIRSTKLEDSAMYFCASSPIPQGRLGEKLFFGSGTQLSVL.

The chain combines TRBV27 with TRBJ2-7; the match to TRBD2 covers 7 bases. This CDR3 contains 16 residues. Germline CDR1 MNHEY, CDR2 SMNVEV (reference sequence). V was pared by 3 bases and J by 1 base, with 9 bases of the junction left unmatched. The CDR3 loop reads CASSFTGGSDSYEQYF. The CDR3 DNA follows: TGTGCCAGCAGTTTTACAGGCGGGAGTGATTCCTACGAGCAGTACTTC.

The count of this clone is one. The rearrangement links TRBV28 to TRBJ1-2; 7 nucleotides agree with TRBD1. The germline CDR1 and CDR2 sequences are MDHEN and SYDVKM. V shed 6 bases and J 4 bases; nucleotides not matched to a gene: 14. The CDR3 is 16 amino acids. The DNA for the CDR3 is TGTGCCAGCAGGCCGTCAGGGGGACAACGGAGCTATGGCTACACCTTC. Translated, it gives CASRPSGGQRSYGYTF.

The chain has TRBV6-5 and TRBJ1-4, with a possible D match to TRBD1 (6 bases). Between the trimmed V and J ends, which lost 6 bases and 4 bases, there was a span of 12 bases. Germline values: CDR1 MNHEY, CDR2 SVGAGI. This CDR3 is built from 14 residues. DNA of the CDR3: TGTGCCAGCAGAAGACAGGTTGATAATGAAAAACTGTTTTTT. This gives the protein CASRRQVDNEKLFF.

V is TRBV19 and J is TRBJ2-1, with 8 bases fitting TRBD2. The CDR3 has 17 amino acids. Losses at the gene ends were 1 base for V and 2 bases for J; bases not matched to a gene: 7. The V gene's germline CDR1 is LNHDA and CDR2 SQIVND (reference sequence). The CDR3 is CASSIGPGLEPYNEQFF. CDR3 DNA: TGTGCCAGTAGTATAGGACCGGGACTAGAGCCCTACAATGAGCAGTTCTTC.

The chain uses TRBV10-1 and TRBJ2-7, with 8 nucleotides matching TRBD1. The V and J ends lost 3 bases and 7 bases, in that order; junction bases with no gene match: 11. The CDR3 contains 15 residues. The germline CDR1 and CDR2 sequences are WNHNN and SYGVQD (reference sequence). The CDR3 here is CASSDGQGALGEQYF. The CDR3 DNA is TGCGCCAGCAGTGATGGTCAGGGGGCGCTTGGGGAGCAGTACTTC.

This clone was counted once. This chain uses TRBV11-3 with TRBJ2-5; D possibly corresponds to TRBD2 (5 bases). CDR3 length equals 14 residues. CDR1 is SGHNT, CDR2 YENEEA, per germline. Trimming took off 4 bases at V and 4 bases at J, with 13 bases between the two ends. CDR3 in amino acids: CASSSGVMGETQYF. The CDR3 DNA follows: TGTGCCAGCAGCTCCGGGGTAATGGGAGAGACCCAGTACTTC.

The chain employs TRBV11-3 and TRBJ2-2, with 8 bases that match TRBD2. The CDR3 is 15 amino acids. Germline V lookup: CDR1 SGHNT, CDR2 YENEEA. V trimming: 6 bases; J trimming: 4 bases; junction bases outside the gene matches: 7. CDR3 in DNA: TGTGCCAGCAGTCCACGGGAGGGCAGCACCGGGGAGCTGTTTTTT. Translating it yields CASSPREGSTGELFF.

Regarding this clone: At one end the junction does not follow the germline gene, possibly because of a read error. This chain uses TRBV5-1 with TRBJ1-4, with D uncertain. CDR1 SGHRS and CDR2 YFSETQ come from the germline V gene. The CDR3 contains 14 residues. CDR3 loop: CAGSSTRPGEKLFF. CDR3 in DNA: TGCGCCGGCAGCTCTACCCGACCGGGGGAAAAACTGTTTTTT.

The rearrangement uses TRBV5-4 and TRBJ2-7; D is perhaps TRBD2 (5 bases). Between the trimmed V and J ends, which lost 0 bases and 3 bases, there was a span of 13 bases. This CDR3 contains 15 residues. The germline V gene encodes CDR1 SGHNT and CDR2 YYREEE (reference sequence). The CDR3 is CASSLGAVRLYEQYF. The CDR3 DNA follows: TGTGCCAGCAGCTTGGGAGCGGTTCGCCTCTACGAGCAGTACTTC.

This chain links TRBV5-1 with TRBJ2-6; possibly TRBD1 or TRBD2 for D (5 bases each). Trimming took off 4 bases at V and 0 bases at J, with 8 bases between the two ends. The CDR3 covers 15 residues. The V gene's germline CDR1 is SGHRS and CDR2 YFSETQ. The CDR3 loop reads CASSEGPSGANVLTF. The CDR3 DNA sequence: TGCGCCAGCAGCGAGGGACCCTCTGGGGCCAACGTCCTGACTTTC.

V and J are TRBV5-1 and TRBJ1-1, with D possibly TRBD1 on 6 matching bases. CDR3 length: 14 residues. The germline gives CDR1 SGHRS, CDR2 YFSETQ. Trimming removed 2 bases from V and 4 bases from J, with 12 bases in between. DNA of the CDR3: TGCGCCAGCAGCTTTTCCTCAGGGGCCACTGAAGCTTTCTTT. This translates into CASSFSSGATEAFF.

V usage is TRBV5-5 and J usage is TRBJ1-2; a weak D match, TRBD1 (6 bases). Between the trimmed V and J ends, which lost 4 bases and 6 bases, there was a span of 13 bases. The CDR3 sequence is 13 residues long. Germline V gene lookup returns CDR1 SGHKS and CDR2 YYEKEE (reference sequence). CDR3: CASSGGGRHGYTF. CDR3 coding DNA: TGTGCCAGCAGCGGCGGGGGCAGGCATGGCTACACCTTC. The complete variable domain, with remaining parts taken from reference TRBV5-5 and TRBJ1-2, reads DAGVTQSPTHLIKTRGQQVTLRCSPISGHKSVSWYQQVLGQGPQFIFQYYEKEERGRGNFPDRFSARQFPNYSSELNVNALLLGDSALYLCASSGGGRHGYTFGSGTRLTVV.

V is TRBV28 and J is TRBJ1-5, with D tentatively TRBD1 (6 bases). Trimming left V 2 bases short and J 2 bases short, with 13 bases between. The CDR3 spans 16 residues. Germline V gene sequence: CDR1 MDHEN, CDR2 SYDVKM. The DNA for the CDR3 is TGTGCCAGCAGTTTAGGGGGGGCGCGTGGCAATCAGCCCCAGCATTTT. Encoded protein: CASSLGGARGNQPQHF. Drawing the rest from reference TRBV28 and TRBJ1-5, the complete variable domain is DVKVTQSSRYLVKRTGEKVFLECVQDMDHENMFWYRQDPGLGLRLIYFSYDVKMKEKGDIPEGYSVSREKKERFSLILESASTNQTSMYLCASSLGGARGNQPQHFGDGTRLSIL.

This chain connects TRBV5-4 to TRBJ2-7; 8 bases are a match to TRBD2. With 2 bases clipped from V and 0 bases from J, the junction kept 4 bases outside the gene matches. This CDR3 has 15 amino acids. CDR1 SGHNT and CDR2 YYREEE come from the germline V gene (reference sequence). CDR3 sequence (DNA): TGTGCCAGCAGCTTCGGGGGGGGACTCTCCTACGAGCAGTACTTC. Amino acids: CASSFGGGLSYEQYF. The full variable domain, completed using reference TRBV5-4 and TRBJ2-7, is ETGVTQSPTHLIKTRGQQVTLRCSSQSGHNTVSWYQQALGQGPQFIFQYYREEENGRGNFPPRFSGLQFPNYSSELNVNALELDDSALYLCASSFGGGLSYEQYFGPGTRLTVT.

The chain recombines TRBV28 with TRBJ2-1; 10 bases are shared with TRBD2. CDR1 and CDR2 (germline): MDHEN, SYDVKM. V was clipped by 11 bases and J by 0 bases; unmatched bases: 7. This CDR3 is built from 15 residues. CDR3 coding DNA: TGTGCCGCAATAACTAGCGGGGACTCCTACAATGAGCAGTTCTTC. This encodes CAAITSGDSYNEQFF.

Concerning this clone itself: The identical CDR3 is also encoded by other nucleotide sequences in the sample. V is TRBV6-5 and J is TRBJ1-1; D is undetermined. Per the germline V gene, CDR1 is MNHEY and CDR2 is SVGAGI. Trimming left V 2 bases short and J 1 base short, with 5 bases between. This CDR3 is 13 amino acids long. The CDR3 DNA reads TGTGCCAGCAGTTACGATAGGAACACTGAAGCTTTCTTT. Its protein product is CASSYDRNTEAFF.

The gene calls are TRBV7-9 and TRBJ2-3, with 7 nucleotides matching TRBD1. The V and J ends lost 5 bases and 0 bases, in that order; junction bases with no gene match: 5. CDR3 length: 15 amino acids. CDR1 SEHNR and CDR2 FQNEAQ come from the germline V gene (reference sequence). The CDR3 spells CASSRDRISTDTQYF. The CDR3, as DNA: TGTGCCAGCAGCCGGGACAGAATTAGCACAGATACGCAGTATTTT. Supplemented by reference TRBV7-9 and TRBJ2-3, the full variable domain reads DTGVSQNPRHKITKRGQNVTFRCDPISEHNRLYWYRQTLGQGPEFLTYFQNEAQLEKSRLLSDRFSAERPKGSFSTLEIQRTEQGDSAMYLCASSRDRISTDTQYFGPGTRLTVL.

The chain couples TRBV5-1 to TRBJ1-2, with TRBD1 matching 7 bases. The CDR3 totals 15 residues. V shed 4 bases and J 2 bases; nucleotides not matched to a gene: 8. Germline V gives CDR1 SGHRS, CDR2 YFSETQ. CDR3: CASSNDRAENYGYTF. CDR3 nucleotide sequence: TGCGCCAGCAGCAATGACAGGGCAGAAAACTATGGCTACACCTTC. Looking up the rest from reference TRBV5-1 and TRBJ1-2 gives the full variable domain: KAGVTQTPRYLIKTRGQQVTLSCSPISGHRSVSWYQQTPGQGLQFLFEYFSETQRNKGNFPGRFSGRQFSNSRSEMNVSTLELGDSALYLCASSNDRAENYGYTFGSGTRLTVV.

The CDR3 loop reads CASSLGTISTDTQYF. The CDR3 DNA follows: TGTGCCAGCAGCTTGGGGACAATAAGCACAGATACGCAGTATTTT. V and J are TRBV5-4 and TRBJ2-3, with D tentatively TRBD1 (5 bases). This CDR3 comprises 15 residues. Germline loops: CDR1 SGHNT, CDR2 YYREEE (reference sequence). V shed 0 bases and J shed 0 bases, with 8 bases lying between them.

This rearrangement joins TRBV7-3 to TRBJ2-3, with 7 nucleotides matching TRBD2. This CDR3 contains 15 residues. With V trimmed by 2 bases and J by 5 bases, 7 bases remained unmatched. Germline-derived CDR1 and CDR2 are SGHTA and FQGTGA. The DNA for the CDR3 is TGTGCCAGCAGCTTAGCGGGAGCTTTGTTAGATACGCAGTATTTT. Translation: CASSLAGALLDTQYF.

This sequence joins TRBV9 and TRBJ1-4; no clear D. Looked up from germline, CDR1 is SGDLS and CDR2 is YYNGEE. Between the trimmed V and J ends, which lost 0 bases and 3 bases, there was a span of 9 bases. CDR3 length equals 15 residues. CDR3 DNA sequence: TGTGCCAGCAGCGTAGAGGGCAGTTCTAATGAAAAACTGTTTTTT. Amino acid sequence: CASSVEGSSNEKLFF.

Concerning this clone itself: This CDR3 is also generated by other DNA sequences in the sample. CDR3 in DNA: TGTGCCAGCAGCTCCGGACAGACCTACGAGCAGTACTTC. It encodes CASSSGQTYEQYF. J is TRBJ2-7 and V is TRBV7-2; a weak D match, TRBD1 (6 bases). CDR3 length: 13 residues. Trimming took 4 bases from V and 2 from J, leaving 9 bases between them. CDR1 is SGHTA, CDR2 FQGNSA, per germline.

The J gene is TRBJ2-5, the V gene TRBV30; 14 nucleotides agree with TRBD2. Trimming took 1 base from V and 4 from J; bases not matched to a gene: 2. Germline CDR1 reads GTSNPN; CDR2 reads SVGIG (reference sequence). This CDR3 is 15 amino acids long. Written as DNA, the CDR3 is TGTGCCTGGAGTGCGGGACTAGCGGGAGCAGAGACCCAGTACTTC. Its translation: CAWSAGLAGAETQYF.

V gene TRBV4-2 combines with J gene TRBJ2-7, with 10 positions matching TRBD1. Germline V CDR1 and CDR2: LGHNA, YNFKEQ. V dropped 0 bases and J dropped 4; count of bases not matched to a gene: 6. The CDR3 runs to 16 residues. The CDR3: CASSQDPTGGKYEQYF. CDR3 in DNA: TGTGCCAGCAGCCAAGATCCGACAGGGGGCAAGTACGAGCAGTACTTC.